The rows below give T cell receptor beta chains drawn from one sample of a study of untreated major depressive disorder. The data were produced by immunoSEQ multiplex PCR, yet TCRdb's version contains in-frame clones alone and is incomplete. Among about 25,000 clones, approximately 90% were seen once, and the ten largest hold 0.7% to 0.85%. The sample consisted of CD4+ T cells from PBMCs. Receptors originate from a woman between 25 and 40 years old with major depressive disorder. CDR3s include the opening cysteine and the closing phenylalanine or tryptophan. D genes are given only for firm matches.

d_call,j_call,v_call,cdr3_nt,cdr3_aa
TRBD2,TRBJ2-1,TRBV19,TGTGCCAGTAGTCTCCGGGGTAGCGGGGTTTACAATGAGCAGTTCTTC,CASSLRGSGVYNEQFF
TRBD1,TRBJ1-3,TRBV2,TGTGCCAGCAAGTCCCACCTTGGCGACAGGGGGTCTTCTGGAAACACCATATATTTT,CASKSHLGDRGSSGNTIYF
NA,TRBJ1-2,TRBV6-6,TGTGCCAGCAGCCAAGACAGGCCAAGTTTCTATGGCTACACCTTC,CASSQDRPSFYGYTF
TRBD1,TRBJ1-2,TRBV27,TGTGCCAGCGGCCCTCAGGGGGGTGGCTACACCTTC,CASGPQGGGYTF
TRBD2,TRBJ2-6,TRBV19,TGTGCCTGCCAGGCGGGGGGTATCTCTGGGGCCAACGTCCTGACTTTC,CACQAGGISGANVLTF
NA,TRBJ1-1,TRBV4-3,TGCGCCAGCAGCCGGCGGGGGAACACTGAAGCTTTCTTT,CASSRRGNTEAFF
NA,TRBJ1-1,TRBV18,TGTGCCAGCTCACCACCCGGGCCCGGGGGACGCACTGAAGCTTTCTTT,CASSPPGPGGRTEAFF
TRBD1,TRBJ2-4,TRBV4-1,TGCGCCAGCAGCCAACCTCGGGACAGAATGCTCCTTCAGTACTTC,CASSQPRDRMLLQYF
TRBD2,TRBJ2-7,TRBV11-1,TGTGCCAGCAGCTTAGAAGGAGCGGGAGCCGACGAGCAGTACTTC,CASSLEGAGADEQYF
NA,TRBJ2-2,TRBV28,TGTGCCAGCAGTTTATCATCCGGGGTCCACGGGGAGCTGTTTTTT,CASSLSSGVHGELFF
TRBD2,TRBJ2-3,TRBV19,TGTGCCAGTAGTAGCGGGAGTAGGACAGATACGCAGTATTTT,CASSSGSRTDTQYF
NA,TRBJ1-6,TRBV11-2,TGTGCCAGCAGCTTAACAGGGCCAGGGTTTGTGTCACCCCTCCACTTT,CASSLTGPGFVSPLHF
NA,TRBJ1-2,TRBV19,TGTGCCAGTAGTACCTGGGACACGATAAACTATGGCTACACCTTC,CASSTWDTINYGYTF
TRBD1,TRBJ2-7,TRBV9,TGTGCCAGCAGCACAGGACAGGAACCCGCCTACGAGCAGTACTTC,CASSTGQEPAYEQYF
NA,TRBJ2-2,TRBV5-6,TGTGCCAGCCGGGGGACCGGGGAGCTGTTTTTT,CASRGTGELFF
NA,TRBJ2-7,TRBV7-9,TGTGCCAGCGGCGGCAGAACCTACGAGCAGTACTTC,CASGGRTYEQYF
NA,TRBJ2-2,TRBV7-7,TGTGCTAGCAGCCTCCGCACGGACGGGGAGCTGTTTTTT,CASSLRTDGELFF
NA,TRBJ2-2,TRBV7-9,TGTGCCAGCAGCTTCTCTCTACAGGGGAACACCGGGGAGCTGTTTTTT,CASSFSLQGNTGELFF
TRBD2,TRBJ2-7,TRBV7-2,TGTGCCAGCAGTAGCGGGAGAGCCTCCTACGAGCAGTACTTC,CASSSGRASYEQYF
TRBD1,TRBJ2-2,TRBV7-2,TGTGCCAGCAGCCCGCCGGGGACAGGGTGGTTCGGGGAGCTGTTTTTT,CASSPPGTGWFGELFF
NA,TRBJ2-7,TRBV5-1,TGCGCCAGCAGCGGTCCTGGGACACAGCACGAGCAGTACTTC,CASSGPGTQHEQYF
TRBD1,TRBJ2-3,TRBV2,TGTGCCAGCATTCAGGGGGCGGCAGATACGCAGTATTTT,CASIQGAADTQYF
TRBD2,TRBJ2-1,TRBV4-2,TGTGCCAGCAGCCTAGCGGGGGACGCCTACAATGAGCAGTTCTTC,CASSLAGDAYNEQFF
NA,TRBJ1-1,TRBV29-1,TGCAGCGTTGTTCGGGGTATGAACACTGAAGCTTTCTTT,CSVVRGMNTEAFF
NA,TRBJ1-6,TRBV4-3,TGCGCCAGCAGCCAAGAGTTGAGGGCCTATAATTCACCCCTCCACTTT,CASSQELRAYNSPLHF
TRBD2,TRBJ2-1,TRBV5-1,TGCGCCAGCTCCGGGGGGGGTCGGGATGAGCAGTTCTTC,CASSGGGRDEQFF
NA,TRBJ2-2,TRBV5-6,TGTGCCAGCAGCCGGTGGGACCGGGACACCGGGGAGCTGTTTTTT,CASSRWDRDTGELFF
TRBD1,TRBJ1-5,TRBV12-5,TGTGCTAGTGGTCTGGGACAGGGTGGTACCAATCAGCCCCAGCATTTT,CASGLGQGGTNQPQHF
NA,TRBJ2-1,TRBV6-1,TGTGCCAGCAGTGTAGAGGGTCGGCAATCTGAGCAGTTCTTC,CASSVEGRQSEQFF
NA,TRBJ1-6,TRBV6-5,TGTGCCAGCAGTTATCATGACAGAGGATTACCCCTCCACTTT,CASSYHDRGLPLHF
NA,TRBJ2-1,TRBV7-3,TGTGCCAGCAGCTTAATGGCTAGCGCATACAATGAGCAGTTCTTC,CASSLMASAYNEQFF
TRBD2,TRBJ2-1,TRBV5-1,TGCGCCAGCAGCTCCGGGACTAGCATAACCTACAATGAGCAGTTCTTC,CASSSGTSITYNEQFF
TRBD2,TRBJ2-1,TRBV11-2,TGTGCCAGCAGCTTGGGACTAGCGAATGAGCAGTTCTTC,CASSLGLANEQFF
NA,TRBJ2-2,TRBV7-2,TGTGCCAGCAGCTCCCATCAACTAGGGGCCGGGGAGCTGTTTTTT,CASSSHQLGAGELFF
TRBD1,TRBJ1-6,TRBV28,TGTGCCAGCAGTTTAGGGGACAGAGACTCACCCCTCCACTTT,CASSLGDRDSPLHF
NA,TRBJ2-2,TRBV2,TGTGCCAGCAGTTATACAGGGTACACCGGGGAGCTGTTTTTT,CASSYTGYTGELFF
NA,TRBJ1-6,TRBV5-6,TGTGCCAGCAGCTTGGGGGGGATGACCTATAATTCACCCCTCCACTTT,CASSLGGMTYNSPLHF
NA,TRBJ1-1,TRBV7-8,TGTGCCAGCAGCCGGTCCCCCCACACGAACACTGAAGCTTTCTTT,CASSRSPHTNTEAFF
NA,TRBJ2-5,TRBV11-3,TGTGCCAGCAGCTCGACTCCCGGGAGTACGGAGACCCAGTACTTC,CASSSTPGSTETQYF
NA,TRBJ1-3,TRBV29-1,TGCAGCGTGGGAAGGGTGGGCAGGGCTGACTCTGGAAACACCATATATTTT,CSVGRVGRADSGNTIYF
NA,TRBJ1-1,TRBV28,TGTGCCAGCAGTTTATGGACGGCGGATGAAGCTTTCTTT,CASSLWTADEAFF
NA,TRBJ2-2,TRBV11-1,TGTGCCAGCAGCTGGGTTGGAGCTACCGGGGAGCTGTTTTTT,CASSWVGATGELFF
NA,TRBJ1-4,TRBV28,TGTGCCAGCACCGAATACGGGACTGCCGATGAAAAACTGTTTTTT,CASTEYGTADEKLFF
NA,TRBJ2-1,TRBV7-2,TGTGCCAGCAGCCCAGGGGGGACCCATGAGCAGTTCTTC,CASSPGGTHEQFF
NA,TRBJ2-1,TRBV5-8,TGTGCCAGCAGCTTCCTAGCAGTAAATGAGCAGTTCTTC,CASSFLAVNEQFF
TRBD2,TRBJ2-1,TRBV4-2,TGTGCCAGCAGCCATCTTGGGACTAGCGGGGGTTACAATGAGCAGTTCTTC,CASSHLGTSGGYNEQFF